This T cell receptor beta chain was recorded in a study of OX40 agonist ivuxolimab in advanced cancers. As concerns this clone: Its matching antigen is unknown.

Study-wide findings and caveats: Some of the nonresponding patients also showed low levels of normalized T-cell clonal expansion.

Assay used: immunoSEQ multiplex PCR; TCRdb lists only in-frame clones, some missing. The table shows about 73,000 clones, with 85% to 90% occurring only once. With 2 bases clipped from V and 4 bases from J, the junction kept 10 bases outside the gene matches. The CDR3 has 17 amino acids. Germline-derived CDR1 and CDR2 are SGHDT and YYEEEE. Patients were ineligible given autoimmune disease history or systemic immunosuppression. The sequence came from an adult with an advanced solid tumor such as melanoma, head and neck, liver or kidney cancer. Sequencing used CD4+ or CD8+ T cells sorted from blood, obtained in a trial of the OX40 agonist ivuxolimab. V gene TRBV5-6 combines with J gene TRBJ2-7; 12 bases are a match to TRBD1. The CDR3 protein is CASSLVVGQGAGYEQYF. As DNA, the CDR3 is TGTGCCAGCAGCTTAGTTGTGGGACAGGGGGCAGGATACGAGCAGTACTTC. The full variable domain, its missing parts supplied by reference TRBV5-6 and TRBJ2-7, is DAGVTQSPTHLIKTRGQQVTLRCSPKSGHDTVSWYQQALGQGPQFIFQYYEEEERQRGNFPDRFSGHQFPNYSSELNVNALLLGDSALYLCASSLVVGQGAGYEQYFGPGTRLTVT.